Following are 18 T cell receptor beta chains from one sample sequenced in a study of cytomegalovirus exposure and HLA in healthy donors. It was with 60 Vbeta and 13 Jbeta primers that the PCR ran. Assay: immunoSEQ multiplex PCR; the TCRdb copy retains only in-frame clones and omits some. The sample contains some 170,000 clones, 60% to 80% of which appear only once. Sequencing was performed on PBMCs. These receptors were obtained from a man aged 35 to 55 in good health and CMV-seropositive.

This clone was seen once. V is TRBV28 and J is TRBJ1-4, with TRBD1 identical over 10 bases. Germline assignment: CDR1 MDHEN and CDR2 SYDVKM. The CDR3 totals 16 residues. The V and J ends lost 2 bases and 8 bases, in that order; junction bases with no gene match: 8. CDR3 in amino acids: CASSLGADRGEEKLFF. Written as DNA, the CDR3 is TGTGCCAGCAGTTTAGGGGCGGACAGGGGGGAGGAAAAACTGTTTTTT.

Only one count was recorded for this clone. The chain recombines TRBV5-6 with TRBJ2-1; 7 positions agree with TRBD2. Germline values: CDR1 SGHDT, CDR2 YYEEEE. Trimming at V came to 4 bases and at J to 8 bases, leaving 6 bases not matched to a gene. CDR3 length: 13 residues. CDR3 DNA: TGTGCCAGCAGCCTCGACACTAGCGATGAGCAGTTCTTC. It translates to CASSLDTSDEQFF.

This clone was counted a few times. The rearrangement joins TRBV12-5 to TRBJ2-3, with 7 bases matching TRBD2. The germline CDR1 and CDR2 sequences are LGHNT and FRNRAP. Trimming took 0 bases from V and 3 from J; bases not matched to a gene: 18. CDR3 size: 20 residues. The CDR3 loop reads CASGLVRQLRVAGVTDTQYF. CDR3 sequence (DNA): TGTGCTAGTGGTTTGGTAAGACAGCTTAGGGTGGCGGGAGTGACAGATACGCAGTATTTT.

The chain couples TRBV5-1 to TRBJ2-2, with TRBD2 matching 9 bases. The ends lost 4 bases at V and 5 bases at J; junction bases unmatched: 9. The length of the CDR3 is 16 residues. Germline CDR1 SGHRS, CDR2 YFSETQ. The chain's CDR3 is CASSPPTSGETGELFF. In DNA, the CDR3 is TGCGCCAGCAGCCCCCCGACTAGCGGCGAAACCGGGGAGCTGTTTTTT. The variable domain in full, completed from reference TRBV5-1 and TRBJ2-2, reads KAGVTQTPRYLIKTRGQQVTLSCSPISGHRSVSWYQQTPGQGLQFLFEYFSETQRNKGNFPGRFSGRQFSNSRSEMNVSTLELGDSALYLCASSPPTSGETGELFFGEGSRLTVL.

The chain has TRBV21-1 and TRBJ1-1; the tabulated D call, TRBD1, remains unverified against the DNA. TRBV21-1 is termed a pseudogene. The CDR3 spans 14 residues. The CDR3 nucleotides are TGTGCCAGCACCGGGGACACCAGGAACACTGAAGCTTTCTTT. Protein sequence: CASTGDTRNTEAFF.

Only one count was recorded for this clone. The CDR3 DNA is TGTGCCAGCAGCCAAGATAAGCGGGAGAGGGAGACCCAGTACTTC. Translation gives CASSQDKRERETQYF. The V and J genes are TRBV14 and TRBJ2-5, with 8 bases matching TRBD2. This CDR3 is built from 15 residues. Per germline, CDR1 SGHDN and CDR2 FVKESK. V trimming: 0 bases; J trimming: 5 bases; junction bases outside the gene matches: 5.

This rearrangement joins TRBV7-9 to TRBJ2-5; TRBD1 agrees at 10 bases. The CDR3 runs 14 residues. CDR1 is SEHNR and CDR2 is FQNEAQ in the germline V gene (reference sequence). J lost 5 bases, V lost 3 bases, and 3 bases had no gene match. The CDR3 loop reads CASSLGQGWETQYF. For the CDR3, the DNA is TGTGCCAGCAGCTTGGGACAGGGGTGGGAGACCCAGTACTTC.

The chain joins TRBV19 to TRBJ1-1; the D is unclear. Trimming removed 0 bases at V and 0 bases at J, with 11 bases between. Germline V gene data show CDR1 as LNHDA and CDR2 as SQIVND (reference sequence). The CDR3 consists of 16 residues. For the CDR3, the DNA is TGTGCCAGTAGTATAGAGGGCTATTTAATGAACACTGAAGCTTTCTTT. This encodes CASSIEGYLMNTEAFF.

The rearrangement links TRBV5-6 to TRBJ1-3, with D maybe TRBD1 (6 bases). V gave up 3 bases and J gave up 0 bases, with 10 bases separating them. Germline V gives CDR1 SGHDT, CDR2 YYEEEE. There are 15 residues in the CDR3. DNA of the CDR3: TGTGCCAGCAGCTCCGGACAGCGCTCTGGAAACACCATATATTTT. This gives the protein CASSSGQRSGNTIYF.

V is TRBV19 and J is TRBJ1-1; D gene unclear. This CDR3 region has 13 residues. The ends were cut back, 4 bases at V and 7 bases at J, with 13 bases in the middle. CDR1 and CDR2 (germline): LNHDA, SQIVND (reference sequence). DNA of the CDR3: TGTGCCAGTAGTAGGAGTCCTCAGATTGAAGCTTTCTTT. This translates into CASSRSPQIEAFF.

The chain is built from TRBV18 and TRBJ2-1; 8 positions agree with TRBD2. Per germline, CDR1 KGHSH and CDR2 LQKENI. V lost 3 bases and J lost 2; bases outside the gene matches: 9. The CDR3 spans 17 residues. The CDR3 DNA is TGTGCCAGCTCACCCGTAGGCGGGAGGCCCCCCTACAATGAGCAGTTCTTC. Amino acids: CASSPVGGRPPYNEQFF.

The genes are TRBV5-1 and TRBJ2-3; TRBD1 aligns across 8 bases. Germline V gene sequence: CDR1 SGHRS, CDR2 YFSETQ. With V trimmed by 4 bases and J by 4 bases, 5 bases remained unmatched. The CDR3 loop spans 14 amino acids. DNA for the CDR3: TGCGCCAGCAGCGTCCAGGGGGCACCAGATACGCAGTATTTT. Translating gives CASSVQGAPDTQYF.

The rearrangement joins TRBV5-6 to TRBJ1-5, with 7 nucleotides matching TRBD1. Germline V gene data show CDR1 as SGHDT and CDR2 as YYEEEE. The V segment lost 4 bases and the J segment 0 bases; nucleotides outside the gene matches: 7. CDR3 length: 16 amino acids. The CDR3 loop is CASSTLTGSSNQPQHF. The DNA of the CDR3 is TGTGCCAGCAGCACTTTGACAGGGAGTAGCAATCAGCCCCAGCATTTT.

The DNA of the CDR3 is TGTGCCAGCAGCTTACATCAGGACACTGAAGCTTTCTTT. This codes for CASSLHQDTEAFF. The gene calls are TRBV11-2 and TRBJ1-1; D not resolved. Germline lookup yields CDR1 SGHAT and CDR2 FQNNGV. There are 13 residues in the CDR3. V was shortened by 2 bases and J by 3 bases, with 7 bases between the two germline ends.

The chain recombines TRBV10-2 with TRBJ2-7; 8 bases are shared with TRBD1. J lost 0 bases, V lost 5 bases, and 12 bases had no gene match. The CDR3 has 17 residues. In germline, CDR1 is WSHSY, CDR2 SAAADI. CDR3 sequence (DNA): TGCGCCAGCAGTTTTCAGGGGGCAAGGAGGAGCTCCTACGAGCAGTACTTC. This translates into CASSFQGARRSSYEQYF.

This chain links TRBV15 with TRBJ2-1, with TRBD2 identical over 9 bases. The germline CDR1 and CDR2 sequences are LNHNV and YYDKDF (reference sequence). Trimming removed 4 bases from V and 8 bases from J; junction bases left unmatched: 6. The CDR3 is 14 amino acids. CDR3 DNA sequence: TGTGCCACCAGCAATAGTGGCGGGAGGGATGAGCAGTTCTTC. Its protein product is CATSNSGGRDEQFF.

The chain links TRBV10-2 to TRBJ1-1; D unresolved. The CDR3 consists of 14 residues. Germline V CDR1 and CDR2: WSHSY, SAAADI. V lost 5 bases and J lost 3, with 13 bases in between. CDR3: CASSITGKDTEAFF. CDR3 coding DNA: TGCGCCAGCAGTATTACGGGGAAGGACACTGAAGCTTTCTTT.

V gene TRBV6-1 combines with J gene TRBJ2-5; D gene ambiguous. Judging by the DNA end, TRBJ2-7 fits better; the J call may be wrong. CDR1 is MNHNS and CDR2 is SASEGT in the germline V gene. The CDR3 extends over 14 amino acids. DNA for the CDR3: TGTGCCAGCAGTGAAAACCCCGCCGGGTACGAGCAGTACTTC. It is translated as CASSENPAGYEQYF.